The next 28 T cell receptor beta chains were all read from a single sample in a study of tumor-infiltrating lymphocytes in primary liver carcinoma. Both blood RNA, taken from unsorted whole blood, and germline DNA were extracted. A primer matching the constant region was used to make TCR beta cDNA from approximately 500 ng of total RNA. Each TCR beta library was derived from three nested multiplex PCR rounds that employed slightly modified ARM-PCR. Each of the first two PCR rounds ran roughly 10 cycles with TRBV1-TRBV30 forward and C-beta reverse primers. TCRdb used MiXCR to reprocess the multiplex PCR reads, holding one entry per CDR3 protein. The sample lists 180,000 or so distinct CDR3 sequences; less than 65% were seen once. Sequencing used peripheral blood. These receptors all stem from a man aged 40-50 years with primary liver carcinoma and hepatitis B virus infection.

A word on this clonotype: A much larger clone sits a single nucleotide away, making a read error possible. V is TRBV29-1 and J is TRBJ1-1; TRBD1 matches 7 bases. CDR1 SQVTM and CDR2 ANQGSEA come from the germline V gene. The CDR3 is made up of 13 amino acids. For the CDR3, the DNA is TGCAGCGTTGTGGGACAGTTGAAAACTGAAGCTTTCTTT. Translating gives CSVVGQLKTEAFF.

Details on this clonotype: One junction end does not reproduce the germline sequence, and a read error may be involved. The J gene is TRBJ1-5, the V gene TRBV4-1; the D gene is possibly TRBD1 (6 bases). Germline V CDR1 and CDR2: MGHRA, YSYEKL. The CDR3 runs to 16 residues. The CDR3 is CASSQEGGNSNQPQYF. CDR3 nucleotide sequence: TGCGCCAGCAGCCAAGAAGGGGGTAATAGCAATCAGCCCCAGTATTTC.

Notes on this clonotype: With a much larger clone just one base away, this may be a read error. This chain links TRBV29-1 with TRBJ2-1, with D maybe TRBD1 (5 bases). V dropped 4 bases and J dropped 3 bases, with 7 bases sitting between them. Germline V gene data show CDR1 as SQVTM and CDR2 as ANQGSEA. The CDR3 has 12 residues. CDR3 coding DNA: TGCAGCGTTGGAGGACACTACAATGAGCAGTTCTTC. As protein: CSVGGHYNEQFF.

This clonotype has more than one count but fewer than ten. The V call is TRBV6-6, the J call TRBJ2-1, with TRBD2 matching 8 bases. This CDR3 is built from 14 residues. With V trimmed by 6 bases and J by 3 bases, 4 bases remained unmatched. From germline, CDR1 is MNHNY and CDR2 SVGAGI (reference sequence). CDR3 sequence (DNA): TGTGCCAGCAGGGGACTAGGGGGCTACAATGAGCAGTTCTTC. It specifies CASRGLGGYNEQFF.

This clonotype was seen more than once but under ten times. This sequence joins TRBV10-3 and TRBJ2-1; no definite D call. The CDR3 spans 16 residues. Germline CDR1 and CDR2: ENHRY and SYGVKD. Trimming pared 0 bases from V and 5 bases from J, leaving 14 bases between. CDR3 amino acids: CAISESGGQGDNEQFF. CDR3 nucleotides: TGTGCCATCAGTGAGTCGGGCGGCCAAGGCGACAATGAGCAGTTCTTC.

The rearrangement links TRBV28 to TRBJ1-5, with D hard to call. Per germline, CDR1 MDHEN and CDR2 SYDVKM. The CDR3 loop spans 13 amino acids. Between the trimmed V and J ends, which lost 5 bases and 9 bases, there was a span of 14 bases. The CDR3 DNA is TGTGCCAGCAGTGCCGCCGGATATGGGCCCCAGCATTTT. This encodes CASSAAGYGPQHF.

The chain employs TRBV29-1 and TRBJ2-7; no clear D gene. The CDR3 extends over 13 amino acids. The V end lost 1 base, the J end lost 0 bases, and 7 bases lay between the germline ends. In germline, CDR1 is SQVTM, CDR2 ANQGSEA. CDR3 bases: TGCAGCGTTGAAGGCAGTAGCTCCTACGAGCAGTACTTC. Translation gives CSVEGSSSYEQYF.

On this clonotype: With a much larger clone just one base away, this may be a read error. The rearrangement joins TRBV4-2 to TRBJ1-2; D gene unclear. The CDR3 is 15 residues long. The V end lost 1 base, the J end lost 6 bases, and 15 bases lay between the germline ends. Germline V gene sequence: CDR1 LGHNA, CDR2 YNFKEQ. The CDR3 is CASSQADRELDGYTF. In DNA form, the CDR3 reads TGTGCCAGCAGCCAAGCTGACCGTGAGCTAGATGGCTACACCTTC.

With regard to this clonotype: Relative to the germline gene, one junction end is altered; a read error may explain this. The rearrangement joins TRBV28 to TRBJ2-7; D gene unclear. The germline V gene has CDR1 MDHEN and CDR2 SYDVKM. The CDR3 extends over 15 amino acids. The CDR3 sequence is CASSPQRAQPYVQYF. In DNA form, the CDR3 reads TGTGCCAGCAGCCCACAAAGGGCGCAACCTTACGTGCAGTACTTC.

The chain recombines TRBV10-3 with TRBJ2-3, with TRBD1 identical over 8 bases. Germline V gene lookup returns CDR1 ENHRY and CDR2 SYGVKD. J was trimmed by 3 bases and V by 9 bases; bases with no gene match: 2. The CDR3 sequence is 12 residues long. The CDR3: CAIGDRTDTQYF. The CDR3 DNA reads as TGTGCCATAGGGGACAGGACAGATACGCAGTATTTT.

This clonotype was observed a few times. CDR3 sequence: CASLTRSSYNSPLHF. CDR3 in DNA: TGTGCCAGCCTAACCCGGAGTAGCTATAATTCACCCCTCCACTTT. The chain couples TRBV6-5 to TRBJ1-6; no clear D gene. The CDR3 is 15 amino acids. With 8 bases removed from V and 3 bases from J, the gap between germline ends came to 14 bases. Germline CDR1 is MNHEY and CDR2 is SVGAGI.

Worth noting for this clonotype: In this CDR3 the conserved last residue, phenylalanine or tryptophan, is missing, so a read error is likely. The limits of the CDR3 on the DNA are not certain, so only TCRdb's listed CDR3 is given. The chain is built from TRBV11-2 and TRBJ2-6; the listed D gene, TRBD1, was not tested against the DNA. CDR1 is SGHAT, CDR2 FQNNGV, per germline. The CDR3 is 18 residues long, ends included. The CDR3 spells CASSLSRTQRGGANILAL.

This clonotype was detected only a few times. The chain links TRBV6-5 to TRBJ2-3, with TRBD2 matching over 7 bases. CDR3 length: 14 residues. V lost 6 bases to trimming and J lost 0 bases; unmatched junction nucleotides: 3. CDR1 is MNHEY, CDR2 SVGAGI, per germline. CDR3 nucleotide sequence: TGTGCCAGCAGACTAGCGACTAGCACAGATACGCAGTATTTT. Protein product: CASRLATSTDTQYF.

This chain connects TRBV11-2 to TRBJ2-1; possible D gene TRBD1, 5 bases. The germline V gene encodes CDR1 SGHAT and CDR2 FQNNGV. The CDR3 is 14 residues long. CDR3 DNA sequence: TGTGTAAGCAGCGCCACAGGCCTGGGGAATGAGCAGTTCTTC. Protein sequence: CVSSATGLGNEQFF.

To note about this clonotype: A read error is possible here, since a much larger clone lies one base away. The gene calls are TRBV6-1 and TRBJ1-2; TRBD1 matches at 7 bases. V was clipped by 9 bases and J by 3 bases; unmatched bases: 7. Germline V gives CDR1 MNHNS, CDR2 SASEGT. The CDR3 contains 13 residues. The CDR3 here is CARSRQGDYGYTF. DNA of the CDR3: TGTGCCAGGAGCCGACAGGGAGACTATGGCTACACCTTC.

Points on this clonotype: The CDR3 ends on some other residue instead of the conserved phenylalanine or tryptophan, so this is likely a read error. This chain uses TRBV12-3 or TRBV12-4 with TRBJ2-7; 7 bases map to TRBD2. V was clipped by 1 base and J by 4 bases; unmatched bases: 4. CDR3 length equals 14 residues. The CDR3 region is CASSLGLAAYEQYL. The CDR3, as DNA: TGTGCCAGCAGTTTAGGGCTAGCGGCATACGAGCAGTACCTC.

In its sample, this clonotype was seen a few times. V usage is TRBV12-3 or TRBV12-4 and J usage is TRBJ1-5, with TRBD1 as a possible D gene (6 bases). V was trimmed by 5 bases and J by 6 bases, leaving 20 bases between them. The length of the CDR3 is 16 residues. The CDR3 here is CASSRSAVGGGQPQHF. CDR3 in DNA: TGTGCCAGCAGTCGCTCCGCCGTGGGGGGCGGTCAGCCCCAGCATTTT.

Of note for this clonotype: A much larger clonotype is one base distant, so this may be a read error. The chain is built from TRBV11-3 and TRBJ1-6; 10 bases agree with TRBD1. The CDR3 runs to 15 residues. The germline CDR1 and CDR2 sequences are SGHNT and YENEEA. This CDR3 reads CASSPGQGSDSPPHF. The CDR3 DNA follows: TGTGCCAGCAGCCCGGGACAGGGGTCTGATTCACCCCCCCACTTT. Using reference TRBV11-3 and TRBJ1-6 for the parts outside the CDR3, the full variable domain is EAGVVQSPRYKIIEKKQPVAFWCNPISGHNTLYWYLQNLGQGPELLIRYENEEAVDDSQLPKDRFSAERLKGVDSTLKIQPAELGDSAVYLCASSPGQGSDSPPHFGNGTRLTVT.

This clonotype came up a few times. Since no conserved phenylalanine or tryptophan closes the CDR3, a read error is the likely cause. This chain joins TRBV29-1 and TRBJ1-3, with D uncertain. CDR1 is SQVTM, CDR2 ANQGSEA, per germline. Trimming pared 2 bases from V and 0 bases from J, leaving 8 bases between. The CDR3 runs to 14 residues. CDR3 loop: CSVELGSSGNTIYL. The CDR3 DNA is TGCAGCGTTGAACTAGGATCCTCTGGAAACACCATATATCTT.

V is TRBV29-1 and J is TRBJ2-2; D tentatively reads TRBD1 or TRBD2 (5 bases each). The germline V gene has CDR1 SQVTM and CDR2 ANQGSEA. With 2 bases removed from V and 6 bases from J, the gap between germline ends came to 7 bases. CDR3 size: 12 residues. The CDR3 coding sequence is TGCAGCGTTGAAATGGGGGCCGGGGAGCTGTTTTTT. Protein: CSVEMGAGELFF.

Turning to this clonotype: The junction differs from germline at one of its ends, possibly a read error. This rearrangement joins TRBV6-5 to TRBJ1-3, with 9 bases that match TRBD1. Germline V lookup: CDR1 MNHEY, CDR2 SVGAGI. The CDR3 loop spans 16 amino acids. The DNA for the CDR3 is TGTGCCAGCAGTTACGGGGACAGGGTCTCTAGAAACACCATATATTTT. Protein: CASSYGDRVSRNTIYF.

On this clonotype: One end of the junction fails to match germline, which may point to a read error. The chain is built from TRBV4-1 and TRBJ1-5; a possible D gene is TRBD1 (5 bases). The CDR3 totals 17 residues. The germline CDR1 and CDR2 sequences are MGHRA and YSYEKL. The CDR3: CASSPQGIGVSNQPQYF. The DNA for the CDR3 is TGCGCCAGCAGCCCTCAAGGGATAGGGGTTAGCAATCAGCCCCAGTACTTT.

This clonotype was seen once. The rearrangement joins TRBV6-5 to TRBJ2-7, with 8 bases aligning to TRBD1. Looked up from germline, CDR1 is MNHEY and CDR2 is SVGAGI. The junction had 6 bases not matched to a gene; V was cut back by 1 base and J by 7 bases. The CDR3 sequence is 14 residues long. CDR3 region: CASSYLAGGWEQYF. The DNA for the CDR3 is TGTGCCAGCAGTTACTTGGCAGGGGGCTGGGAGCAGTACTTC.

On this clonotype: This may arise from a read error, as a much more abundant clone is one base away. CDR3 region: CASSSWSSGTPDTQYF. Written as DNA, the CDR3 is TGTGCCAGCAGCTCGTGGAGTAGCGGGACCCCAGATACGCAGTATTTT. The chain couples TRBV5-5 to TRBJ2-3; TRBD2 matches 8 bases. Germline values: CDR1 SGHKS, CDR2 YYEKEE (reference sequence). The CDR3 is made up of 16 amino acids. Trimming took 3 bases from V and 4 from J; bases not matched to a gene: 10.

Concerning this clonotype itself: Here the CDR3 omits its conserved ending phenylalanine or tryptophan, so a read error is the likely source. In nucleotides, the CDR3 is TGTGCCAGCAGCTTGGATATCGGACTAGTCATGAGTGAACAGTTCCTC. It specifies CASSLDIGLVMSEQFL. The chain has TRBV11-2 and TRBJ2-1; 7 bases map to TRBD2. V gave up 3 bases and J gave up 13 bases; unmatched junction bases: 18. Per the germline V gene, CDR1 is SGHAT and CDR2 is FQNNGV. The CDR3 has 16 amino acids.

In this sample, this clonotype turned up many times. The V call is TRBV6-1, the J call TRBJ2-1; 10 nucleotides match TRBD2. V shed 0 bases, J shed 3 bases, and the junction held 8 bases outside the gene matches. The CDR3 totals 18 residues. Germline loops: CDR1 MNHNS, CDR2 SASEGT. The CDR3 DNA is TGTGCCAGCAGTGAAGCCCACCCCGGGACTAGCGTCTACAATGAGCAGTTCTTC. This gives the protein CASSEAHPGTSVYNEQFF.

The chain employs TRBV13 and TRBJ2-3; D is uncertain. The CDR3 extends over 13 amino acids. Germline V gene lookup returns CDR1 PRHDT and CDR2 FYEKMQ (reference sequence). Trimming removed 5 bases at V and 4 bases at J, with 10 bases between. The CDR3 nucleotides are TGTGCCAGCAGCAATAGCAGAGCAGATACGCAGTATTTT. This encodes CASSNSRADTQYF.

Worth noting for this clonotype: The junction shows a germline mismatch at one end, possibly a read error. The rearrangement links TRBV6-9 to TRBJ2-3; 9 positions agree with TRBD1. Germline CDR1 and CDR2: MNHGY and SVAAGI. The CDR3 runs 16 residues. CDR3 nucleotides: TGTGCCAGCAGTTACTATGGGACAGGGAGTGAAGATACGCAATATTTT. This translates into CASSYYGTGSEDTQYF.